This T cell receptor beta chain was captured by sequencing in a study of regulatory T cells in long-lasting Graves disease. Study background: Duration of antithyroid drug therapy among newly diagnosed Graves' patients was under 3 months. The study's findings and limits: Preferential use of TRBV28, TRBJ1-2 and TRBJ2-5 was seen in persistent disease.

CDR1 is SGHRS and CDR2 is YFSETQ in the germline V gene. This CDR3 region has 19 residues. Trimming stripped 0 bases from V and 0 bases from J, with 21 bases between. Indicated time point: newly diagnosed GD, antithyroid drugs for less than 3 months. The TCR library was prepared using RNA isolated from PBMCs. Investigators prepared the TCR beta libraries by applying iRepertoire HTBI primers and Arm-PCR of CDR3 regions. TCRdb reprocessed the multiplex PCR reads with MiXCR, giving one entry per CDR3 protein. The data contain 390,000 or so distinct CDR3 sequences, approximately 12% of them singletons. This clonotype was counted ten times or more. The antigen remains unidentified. These same records also appear under a second study, on T cells in Graves' hyperthyroidism and ophthalmopathy.

The sequence was obtained from a woman aged 18-30 years with Graves disease. The chain combines TRBV5-1 with TRBJ1-1; tentatively, D is TRBD1 (6 bases). Sample: peripheral blood mononuclear cells (PBMCs), taken at new diagnosis, from a patient treated with antithyroid drugs. CDR3 in DNA: TGCGCCAGCAGCTTGGCCGCCGGGAAGGGGGGGGTAATGAACACTGAAGCTTTCTTT. Translated: CASSLAAGKGGVMNTEAFF.